The 15 T cell receptor beta chains in this list originate from one sample, sequenced in a study of PD-L1 blockade in urothelial cancer. Here immunoSEQ multiplex PCR was the method, and the copy in TCRdb shows in-frame clones only, minus some. This table has tens of thousands of clones, 70% to 90% appearing once. Time point indicated: peripheral blood 6 weeks after treatment start. Sequenced material: PBMCs, taken around atezolizumab (anti-PD-L1) treatment. These receptors were collected from a man aged 55-75 years with urothelial cancer.

This chain uses TRBV18 with TRBJ2-7; TRBD2 is a possible D gene (6 bases). The germline CDR1 and CDR2 sequences are KGHSH and LQKENI. The V end lost 4 bases, the J end lost 2 bases, and 12 bases lay between the germline ends. The CDR3 covers 14 residues. In DNA, the CDR3 is TGTGCCAGCTCACTCGATCGGGGGACCTACGAGCAGTACTTC. Translating gives CASSLDRGTYEQYF. Supplemented by reference TRBV18 and TRBJ2-7, the full variable domain reads NAGVMQNPRHLVRRRGQEARLRCSPMKGHSHVYWYRQLPEEGLKFMVYLQKENIIDESGMPKERFSAEFPKEGPSILRIQQVVRGDSAAYFCASSLDRGTYEQYFGPGTRLTVT.

The chain links TRBV29-1 to TRBJ2-3; 8 bases fit TRBD1. The CDR3 runs 14 residues. Germline values: CDR1 SQVTM, CDR2 ANQGSEA. Trimming took 7 bases from V and 0 from J; bases not matched to a gene: 6. The CDR3 here is CSAGQGSSTDTQYF. Here the CDR3 DNA reads TGCAGCGCAGGACAGGGTTCTAGCACAGATACGCAGTATTTT.

The V gene is TRBV5-6, the J gene TRBJ2-3, with 8 bases identical to TRBD1. J lost 0 bases, V lost 0 bases, and 3 bases had no gene match. The CDR3 loop spans 16 amino acids. Germline CDR1 SGHDT, CDR2 YYEEEE. CDR3 loop: CASSLVGQESTDTQYF. In DNA, the CDR3 is TGTGCCAGCAGCTTGGTGGGACAGGAGAGCACAGATACGCAGTATTTT.

This chain uses TRBV25-1 with TRBJ1-2; D may be TRBD1 (6 bases). The length of the CDR3 is 13 residues. V lost 3 bases, J lost 8 bases, and 13 bases lay in between. CDR1 is MGHDK and CDR2 is SYGVNS in the germline V gene. The CDR3 DNA reads as TGTGCCAGCAGTGATTTGGGGGCGCGAGGCTACACCTTC. It is translated as CASSDLGARGYTF.

This chain links TRBV6-1 with TRBJ2-5; D not resolved. The CDR3 spans 15 residues. V dropped 1 base and J dropped 5 bases, with 14 bases sitting between them. Germline assignment: CDR1 MNHNS and CDR2 SASEGT. The DNA for the CDR3 is TGTGCCAGCAGTGAAGTAGTCTTTGGAGTGGAGACCCAGTACTTC. Translated: CASSEVVFGVETQYF.

This clone showed up just once. The rearrangement uses TRBV19 and TRBJ2-7; D gene ambiguous. Germline V gene lookup returns CDR1 LNHDA and CDR2 SQIVND (reference sequence). This CDR3 has 12 amino acids. V lost 5 bases and J 6 bases, leaving 11 bases between the germline ends. The CDR3 region is CASSPRGSEQYF. Written as DNA, the CDR3 is TGTGCCAGTAGTCCCCGAGGCAGCGAGCAGTACTTC.

In its sample, this clone was seen many times. V gene TRBV5-1 combines with J gene TRBJ2-7; 9 bases fit TRBD1. CDR1 is SGHRS, CDR2 YFSETQ, per germline. V lost 5 bases to trimming and J lost 3 bases; unmatched junction nucleotides: 6. The CDR3 is 14 residues long. The CDR3 loop reads CASRTGTGSYEQYF. The CDR3 coding sequence is TGCGCCAGCAGAACCGGGACAGGGAGCTACGAGCAGTACTTC.

The CDR3 is CASSFGQGGNTGELFF. CDR3 nucleotide sequence: TGTGCCAGCAGCTTCGGACAGGGGGGGAACACCGGGGAGCTGTTTTTT. V and J are TRBV11-3 and TRBJ2-2; TRBD1 matches 10 bases. V lost 3 bases to trimming and J lost 1 base; unmatched junction nucleotides: 2. Germline V gene lookup returns CDR1 SGHNT and CDR2 YENEEA. The CDR3 sequence is 16 residues long.

The chain joins TRBV5-6 to TRBJ1-1, with D possibly matching TRBD1 (5 bases). There are 12 residues in the CDR3. V lost 9 bases and J 1 base, leaving 10 bases between the germline ends. From germline, CDR1 is SGHDT and CDR2 YYEEEE. DNA of the CDR3: TGTGCCACTAATACAGGGAACACTGAAGCTTTCTTT. This codes for CATNTGNTEAFF. The variable domain in full, completed from reference TRBV5-6 and TRBJ1-1, reads DAGVTQSPTHLIKTRGQQVTLRCSPKSGHDTVSWYQQALGQGPQFIFQYYEEEERQRGNFPDRFSGHQFPNYSSELNVNALLLGDSALYLCATNTGNTEAFFGQGTRLTVV.

The V call is TRBV11-2, the J call TRBJ2-5; D is possibly TRBD1 (5 bases). With 2 bases removed from V and 3 bases from J, the gap between germline ends came to 13 bases. There are 15 residues in the CDR3. Germline CDR1 and CDR2: SGHAT and FQNNGV. The CDR3 region is CASSLIGSGKETQYF. The CDR3 bases are TGTGCCAGCAGCTTAATAGGGTCAGGGAAAGAGACCCAGTACTTC. Full variable domain (outside the CDR3, taken from reference TRBV11-2 and TRBJ2-5): EAGVAQSPRYKIIEKRQSVAFWCNPISGHATLYWYQQILGQGPKLLIQFQNNGVVDDSQLPKDRFSAERLKGVDSTLKIQPAKLEDSAVYLCASSLIGSGKETQYFGPGTRLLVL.

The V gene is TRBV10-1, the J gene TRBJ2-2; 7 bases map to TRBD1. CDR1 and CDR2 from the germline V gene are WNHNN and SYGVQD (reference sequence). The CDR3 runs 16 residues. The trim removed 4 bases at V and 3 bases at J, leaving 8 bases unmatched. The CDR3 coding sequence is TGCGCCAGCAGTGGAAAGGACAGGACCGACACCGGGGAGCTGTTTTTT. Its translation is CASSGKDRTDTGELFF.

The V gene is TRBV10-3, the J gene TRBJ1-4; D is uncertain. CDR3 length equals 15 residues. V was pared by 5 bases and J by 8 bases, with 18 bases between. Germline assignment: CDR1 ENHRY and CDR2 SYGVKD. CDR3 bases: TGTGCCATCAGTTCAAGGGAGGGCGGTGGGGAAAAACTGTTTTTT. Its protein is CAISSREGGGEKLFF.

This clone appeared once. The V and J genes are TRBV7-9 and TRBJ1-5; 8 bases agree with TRBD1. V was clipped by 3 bases and J by 5 bases; unmatched bases: 15. Germline CDR1 and CDR2: SEHNR and FQNEAQ (reference sequence). CDR3 size: 18 residues. This chain's CDR3 is CASSFELHLQGADQPQHF. The CDR3 nucleotides are TGTGCCAGCAGCTTTGAACTACACCTCCAGGGGGCTGATCAGCCCCAGCATTTT.

This clone rates as medium-sized. The chain links TRBV5-1 to TRBJ2-1; 13 nucleotides line up with TRBD2. The germline gives CDR1 SGHRS, CDR2 YFSETQ. CDR3 length: 16 residues. J lost 3 bases, V lost 5 bases, and 5 bases had no gene match. CDR3 sequence (DNA): TGCGCCAGCAGAACTAGCGGGGGGGCCATCTACAATGAGCAGTTCTTC. This translates into CASRTSGGAIYNEQFF.

The chain uses TRBV4-1 and TRBJ2-6; TRBD2 agrees at 7 bases. V lost 7 bases, J lost 0 bases, and 9 bases stayed unmatched. The CDR3 consists of 17 residues. Germline CDR1 is MGHRA and CDR2 is YSYEKL. The CDR3 reads CASTLLAVLSGANVLTF. The CDR3 nucleotides read TGCGCCAGCACACTCCTAGCGGTCCTCTCTGGGGCCAACGTCCTGACTTTC.